The 7 T cell receptor beta chains in this list originate from one sample, sequenced in a study of T cell changes during pregnancy in multiple sclerosis. This table comes from immunoSEQ multiplex PCR, and its TCRdb copy is limited to in-frame clones, with some not included. The sample consists of over 80,000 clones, 90% of them appearing once. Here the sequenced sample was peripheral blood, taken in the second trimester of pregnancy. Receptor source: a female donor in good health, enrolled as a control in a pregnancy study.

The genes are TRBV5-1 and TRBJ2-2, with D maybe TRBD1 (6 bases). Trimming removed 5 bases from V and 4 bases from J, with 12 bases in between. This CDR3 is built from 14 residues. Per germline, CDR1 SGHRS and CDR2 YFSETQ. CDR3 in DNA: TGCGCCAGCAGAGAACAGGGATCCACCGGGGAGCTGTTTTTT. It translates to CASREQGSTGELFF.

V usage is TRBV6-6 and J usage is TRBJ1-1, with D tentatively TRBD1 (5 bases). V shed 7 bases and J shed 2 bases, with 17 bases lying between them. The CDR3 has 15 residues. The germline V gene encodes CDR1 MNHNY and CDR2 SVGAGI (reference sequence). The CDR3 region is CASITTAPLNTEAFF. DNA for the CDR3: TGTGCCAGCATAACGACAGCCCCGCTTAACACTGAAGCTTTCTTT.

Written as DNA, the CDR3 is TGTGCCACAACCACTAGCGGGACTACGAAGACCTACGAGCAGTACTTC. Its translation is CATTTSGTTKTYEQYF. This sequence joins TRBV7-9 and TRBJ2-7; 10 bases agree with TRBD2. V lost 10 bases, J lost 2 bases, and 14 bases stayed unmatched. The germline CDR1 and CDR2 sequences are SEHNR and FQNEAQ (reference sequence). CDR3 length equals 16 residues.

The chain combines TRBV6-6 with TRBJ2-7; 7 positions match TRBD1. V trimming: 10 bases; J trimming: 3 bases; junction bases outside the gene matches: 6. Germline CDR1 reads MNHNY; CDR2 reads SVGAGI (reference sequence). The CDR3 loop spans 12 amino acids. The CDR3 DNA reads TGTGCCACCCGGGACAGCCTCTACGAGCAGTACTTC. It translates to CATRDSLYEQYF.

The chain is built from TRBV25-1 and TRBJ2-5; possible D gene TRBD2, 7 bases. The CDR3 totals 18 residues. Trimming stripped 3 bases from V and 3 bases from J, with 23 bases between. Germline CDR1 reads MGHDK; CDR2 reads SYGVNS. CDR3 bases: TGTGCCAGCAGTGATCGTTGGGGGGGGCCACAGACCAAAGAGACCCAGTACTTC. Its translation: CASSDRWGGPQTKETQYF.

The chain is built from TRBV5-5 and TRBJ2-1; tentatively, D is TRBD1 (5 bases). CDR1 is SGHKS, CDR2 YYEKEE, per germline (reference sequence). Trimming pared 0 bases from V and 5 bases from J, leaving 6 bases between. This CDR3 spans 13 amino acids. The DNA for the CDR3 is TGTGCCAGCAGCTTGGAGGACAACAATGAGCAGTTCTTC. This gives the protein CASSLEDNNEQFF.

This sequence joins TRBV11-2 and TRBJ1-4; D not certain. This CDR3 comprises 14 residues. Per germline, CDR1 SGHAT and CDR2 FQNNGV. V was pared by 8 bases and J by 4 bases, with 14 bases between. CDR3 coding DNA: TGTGCCAGCGGACTCCGACGGGGTAATGAAAAACTGTTTTTT. Protein: CASGLRRGNEKLFF.